This T cell receptor (beta chain) stems from a study of tumor-infiltrating lymphocytes in primary liver carcinoma. In the study overall: Every sample contained roughly 3.5 to 7.13 million productive TCRbeta reads, and these numbers were similar from one tissue type to another. Broader study findings: Researchers found tumor-adjacent and tumor-blood pairs overlapped less than tumor region pairs. Tumors reached a significantly greater top-250-clone fraction than blood did (p = 0.039).

TCR beta cDNA was made from 450 to 600 ng total RNA with a constant-region primer. Three rounds of nested multiplex PCR with slightly modified ARM-PCR produced TCR beta libraries. In the first two PCR rounds, TRBV1-TRBV30 forward primers were paired with a C-beta reverse primer, and each round lasted approximately 10 cycles. MiXCR was run by TCRdb on the multiplex PCR reads, yielding one entry per CDR3 protein. The sample has some 95,000 distinct CDR3 sequences, around 68% seen once. Concerning this clonotype: What it recognizes is unknown. The junction departs from the called germline gene at one end, perhaps through a read error.

This CDR3 is built from 15 residues. Germline V gives CDR1 MGHRA, CDR2 YSYEKL. Co-extraction of RNA and DNA was performed on about 19-32 mg of unsorted bulk tissue. This sequence joins TRBV4-1 and TRBJ2-1; 9 nucleotides line up with TRBD1. Material: tumor-adjacent normal liver tissue. The sequence was obtained from a man aged 35 to 55 with primary liver carcinoma and hepatitis B virus infection. CDR3 residues: CASSHIPGQGYEQFF. As DNA, the CDR3 is TGCGCCAGCAGCCATATCCCCGGACAGGGGTATGAGCAATTCTTC.